The following is a T cell receptor beta chain sequence with its context. This CDR3 has 15 residues. The V and J ends lost 8 bases and 0 bases respectively, with 14 bases between them. Germline CDR1 and CDR2: MNHEY and SMNVEV (reference sequence). This entry comes from a study of blood T cell repertoires in COVID-19. Libraries were prepared by immunoSEQ multiplex PCR; TCRdb keeps only in-frame clonotypes and omits some of them. Among 110,000 or so clones, roughly four fifths were seen once, and the ten largest hold roughly 2.7%. Sequenced material: peripheral blood. This clonotype originated in a man aged 50 or older with acute or convalescent COVID-19. V usage is TRBV27 and J usage is TRBJ1-5; D perhaps matches TRBD1 (6 bases). The CDR3 DNA reads TGTGCCAGCTTAGCGACAGGACTTAGCAATCAGCCCCAGCATTTT. Translating gives CASLATGLSNQPQHF.